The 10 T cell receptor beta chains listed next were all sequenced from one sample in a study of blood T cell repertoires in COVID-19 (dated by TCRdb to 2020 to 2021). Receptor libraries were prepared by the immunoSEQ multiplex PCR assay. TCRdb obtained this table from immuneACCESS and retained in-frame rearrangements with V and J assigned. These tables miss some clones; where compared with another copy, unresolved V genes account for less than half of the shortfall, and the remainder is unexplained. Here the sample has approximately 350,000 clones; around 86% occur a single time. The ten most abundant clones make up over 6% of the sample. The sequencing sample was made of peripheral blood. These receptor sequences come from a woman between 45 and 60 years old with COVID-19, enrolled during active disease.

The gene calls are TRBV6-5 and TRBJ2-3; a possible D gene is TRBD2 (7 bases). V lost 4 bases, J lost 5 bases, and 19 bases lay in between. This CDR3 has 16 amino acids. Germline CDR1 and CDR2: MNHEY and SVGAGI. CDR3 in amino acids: CASSSRGGRAQDTQYF. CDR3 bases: TGTGCCAGCAGTTCGAGAGGGGGGAGGGCGCAAGATACGCAGTATTTT.

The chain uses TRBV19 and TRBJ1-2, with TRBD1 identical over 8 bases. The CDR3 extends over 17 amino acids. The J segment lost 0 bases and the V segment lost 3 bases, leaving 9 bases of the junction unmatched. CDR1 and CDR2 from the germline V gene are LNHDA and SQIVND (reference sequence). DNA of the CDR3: TGTGCCAGTAGTATGGGGGATGCGGGACAGGCTAACTATGGCTACACCTTC. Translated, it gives CASSMGDAGQANYGYTF. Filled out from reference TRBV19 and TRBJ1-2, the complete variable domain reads DGGITQSPKYLFRKEGQNVTLSCEQNLNHDAMYWYRQDPGQGLRLIYYSQIVNDFQKGDIAEGYSVSREKKESFPLTVTSAQKNPTAFYLCASSMGDAGQANYGYTFGSGTRLTVV.

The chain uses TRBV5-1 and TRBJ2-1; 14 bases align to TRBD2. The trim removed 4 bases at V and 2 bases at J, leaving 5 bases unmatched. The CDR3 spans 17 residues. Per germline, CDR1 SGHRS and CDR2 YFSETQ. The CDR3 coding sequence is TGCGCCAGCAGCCAAGGGACTAGCGGGAGACCCTACAATGAGCAGTTCTTC. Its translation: CASSQGTSGRPYNEQFF.

CDR3 nucleotide sequence: TGCAGCGTTGGTTTCAGGAACACTGAAGCTTTCTTT. The encoded protein is CSVGFRNTEAFF. This rearrangement joins TRBV29-1 to TRBJ1-1; D not resolved. This CDR3 has 12 residues. The germline V gene has CDR1 SQVTM and CDR2 ANQGSEA. Trimming shortened V by 4 bases and J by 1 base, and 7 bases separated the two germline ends. Together with reference TRBV29-1 and TRBJ1-1, the CDR3 gives the full variable domain: SAVISQKPSRDICQRGTSLTIQCQVDSQVTMMFWYRQQPGQSLTLIATANQGSEATYESGFVIDKFPISRPNLTFSTLTVSNMSPEDSSIYLCSVGFRNTEAFFGQGTRLTVV.

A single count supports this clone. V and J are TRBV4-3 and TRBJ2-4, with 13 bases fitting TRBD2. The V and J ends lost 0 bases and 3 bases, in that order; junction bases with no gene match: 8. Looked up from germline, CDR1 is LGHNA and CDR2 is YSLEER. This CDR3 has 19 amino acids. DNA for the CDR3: TGCGCCAGCAGCCAAGAACTAGCGGGAGGGCCGGTATACAAAAACATTCAGTACTTC. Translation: CASSQELAGGPVYKNIQYF.

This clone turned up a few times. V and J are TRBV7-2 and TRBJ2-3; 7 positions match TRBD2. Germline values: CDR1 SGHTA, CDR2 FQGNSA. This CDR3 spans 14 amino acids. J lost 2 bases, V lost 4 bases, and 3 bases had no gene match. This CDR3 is CASSSRDYTDTQYF. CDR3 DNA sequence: TGTGCCAGCAGCTCAAGGGACTACACAGATACGCAGTATTTT.

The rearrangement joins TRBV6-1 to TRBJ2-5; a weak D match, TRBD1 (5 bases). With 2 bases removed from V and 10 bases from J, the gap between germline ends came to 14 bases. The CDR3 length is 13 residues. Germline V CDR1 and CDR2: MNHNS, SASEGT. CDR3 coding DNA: TGTGCCAGCAGTGAAACAGGACCGACCGACCAGTACTTC. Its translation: CASSETGPTDQYF.

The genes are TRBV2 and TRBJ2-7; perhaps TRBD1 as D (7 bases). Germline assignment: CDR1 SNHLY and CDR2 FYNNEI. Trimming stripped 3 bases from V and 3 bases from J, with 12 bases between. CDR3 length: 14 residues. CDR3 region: CASSDQGGGYEQYF. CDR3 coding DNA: TGTGCCAGCAGTGATCAGGGGGGTGGCTACGAGCAGTACTTC.

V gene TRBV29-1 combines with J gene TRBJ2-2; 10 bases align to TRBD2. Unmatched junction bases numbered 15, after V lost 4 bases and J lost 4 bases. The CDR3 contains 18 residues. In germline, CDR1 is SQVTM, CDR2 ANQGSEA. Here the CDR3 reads CSVGALGIAGGGTGELFF. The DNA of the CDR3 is TGCAGCGTTGGTGCTCTAGGAATAGCGGGAGGAGGCACCGGGGAGCTGTTTTTT.

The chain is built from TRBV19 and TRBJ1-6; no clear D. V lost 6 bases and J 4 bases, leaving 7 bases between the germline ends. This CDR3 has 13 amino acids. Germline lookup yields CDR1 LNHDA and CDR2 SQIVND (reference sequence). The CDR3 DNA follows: TGTGCCAGTAGGGCCTCTTATAATTCACCCCTCCACTTT. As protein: CASRASYNSPLHF. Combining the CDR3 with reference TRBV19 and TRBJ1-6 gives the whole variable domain DGGITQSPKYLFRKEGQNVTLSCEQNLNHDAMYWYRQDPGQGLRLIYYSQIVNDFQKGDIAEGYSVSREKKESFPLTVTSAQKNPTAFYLCASRASYNSPLHFGNGTRLTVT.